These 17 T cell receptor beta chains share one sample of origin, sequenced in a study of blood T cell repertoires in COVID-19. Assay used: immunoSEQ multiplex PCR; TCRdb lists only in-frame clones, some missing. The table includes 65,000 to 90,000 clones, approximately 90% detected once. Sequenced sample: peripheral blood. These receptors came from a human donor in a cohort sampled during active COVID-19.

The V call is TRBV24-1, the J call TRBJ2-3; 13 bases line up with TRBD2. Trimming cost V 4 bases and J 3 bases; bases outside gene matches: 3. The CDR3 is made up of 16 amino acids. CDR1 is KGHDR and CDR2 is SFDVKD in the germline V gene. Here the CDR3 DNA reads TGTGCCACCAGTGAGGAGACTAGCGGGGGGACAGATACGCAGTATTTT. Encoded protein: CATSEETSGGTDTQYF.

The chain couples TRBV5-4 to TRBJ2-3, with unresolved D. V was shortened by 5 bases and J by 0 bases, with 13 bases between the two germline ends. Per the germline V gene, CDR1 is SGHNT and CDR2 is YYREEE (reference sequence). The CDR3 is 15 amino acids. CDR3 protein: CASSYGAGSTDTQYF. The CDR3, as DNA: TGTGCCAGCAGTTATGGCGCAGGCAGCACAGATACGCAGTATTTT.

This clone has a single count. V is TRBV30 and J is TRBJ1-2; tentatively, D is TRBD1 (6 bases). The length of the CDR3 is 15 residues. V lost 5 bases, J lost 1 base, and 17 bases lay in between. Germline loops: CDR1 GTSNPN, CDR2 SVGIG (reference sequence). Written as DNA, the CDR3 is TGTGCCTGGCTACCTCCGGGACACCTTAACTATGGCTACACCTTC. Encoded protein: CAWLPPGHLNYGYTF. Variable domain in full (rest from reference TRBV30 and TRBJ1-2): SQTIHQWPATLVQPVGSPLSLECTVEGTSNPNLYWYRQAAGRGLQLLFYSVGIGQISSEVPQNLSASRPQDRQFILSSKKLLLSDSGFYLCAWLPPGHLNYGYTFGSGTRLTVV.

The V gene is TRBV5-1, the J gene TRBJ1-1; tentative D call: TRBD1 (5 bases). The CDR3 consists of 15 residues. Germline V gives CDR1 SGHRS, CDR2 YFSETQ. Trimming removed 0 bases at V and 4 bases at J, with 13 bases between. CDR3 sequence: CASSLGGGSPTEAFF. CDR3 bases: TGCGCCAGCAGCTTGGGGGGGGGATCCCCCACTGAAGCTTTCTTT. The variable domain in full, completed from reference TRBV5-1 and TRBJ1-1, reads KAGVTQTPRYLIKTRGQQVTLSCSPISGHRSVSWYQQTPGQGLQFLFEYFSETQRNKGNFPGRFSGRQFSNSRSEMNVSTLELGDSALYLCASSLGGGSPTEAFFGQGTRLTVV.

The CDR3 loop reads CASSRDWGETQYF. The DNA for the CDR3 is TGTGCCAGCAGCAGGGACTGGGGGGAGACCCAGTACTTC. The chain recombines TRBV6-2 or TRBV6-3 with TRBJ2-5; a possible D gene is TRBD2 (6 bases). CDR3 length: 13 residues. The germline V and J ends were trimmed by 6 bases and 5 bases, with 13 bases remaining between them. The germline V gene encodes CDR1 MNHEY and CDR2 SVGEGT.

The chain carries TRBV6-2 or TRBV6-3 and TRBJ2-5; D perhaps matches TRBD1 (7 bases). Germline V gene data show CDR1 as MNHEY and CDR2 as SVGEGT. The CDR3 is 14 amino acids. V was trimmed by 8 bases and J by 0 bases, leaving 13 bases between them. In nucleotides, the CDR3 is TGTGCCAGCTGCCCCAGGGGGGACCAAGAGACCCAGTACTTC. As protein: CASCPRGDQETQYF.

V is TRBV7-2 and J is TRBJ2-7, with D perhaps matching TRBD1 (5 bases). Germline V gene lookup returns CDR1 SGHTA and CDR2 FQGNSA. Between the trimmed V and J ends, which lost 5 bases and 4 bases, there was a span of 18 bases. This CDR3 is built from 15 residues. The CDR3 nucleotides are TGTGCCAGCAGCCTGCCCGGCAGGGAACTGTACGAGCAGTACTTC. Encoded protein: CASSLPGRELYEQYF.

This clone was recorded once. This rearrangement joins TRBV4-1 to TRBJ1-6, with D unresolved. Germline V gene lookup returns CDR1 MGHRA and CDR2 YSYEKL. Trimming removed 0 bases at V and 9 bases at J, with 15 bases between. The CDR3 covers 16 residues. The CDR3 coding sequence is TGCGCCAGCAGCCAAGATCGTGGAGGGAATGGTTCACCCCTCCACTTT. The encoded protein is CASSQDRGGNGSPLHF.

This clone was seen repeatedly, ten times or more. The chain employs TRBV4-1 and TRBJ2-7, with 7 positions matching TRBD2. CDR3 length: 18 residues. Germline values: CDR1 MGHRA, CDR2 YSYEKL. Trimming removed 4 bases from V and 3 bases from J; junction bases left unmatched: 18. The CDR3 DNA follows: TGCGCCAGCAGCCCGTCCTACCTGGAAGCGGGGAAGAACTACGAGCAGTACTTC. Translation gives CASSPSYLEAGKNYEQYF.

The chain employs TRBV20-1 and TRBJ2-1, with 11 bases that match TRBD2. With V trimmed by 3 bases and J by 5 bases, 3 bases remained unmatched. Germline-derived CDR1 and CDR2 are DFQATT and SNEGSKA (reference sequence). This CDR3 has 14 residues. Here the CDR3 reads CSASPSGGHNEQFF. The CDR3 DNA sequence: TGCAGTGCTAGTCCTAGCGGGGGGCACAATGAGCAGTTCTTC.

The CDR3 bases are TGCGCCAGCAGCTTCGGGGGACAGGGGGAGGATGGCTACACCTTC. It is translated as CASSFGGQGEDGYTF. This chain uses TRBV5-1 with TRBJ1-2; 11 bases are shared with TRBD1. The CDR3 consists of 15 residues. The V gene end was trimmed by 2 bases and the J gene end by 6 bases; junction bases not matched to a gene: 6. Germline values: CDR1 SGHRS, CDR2 YFSETQ.

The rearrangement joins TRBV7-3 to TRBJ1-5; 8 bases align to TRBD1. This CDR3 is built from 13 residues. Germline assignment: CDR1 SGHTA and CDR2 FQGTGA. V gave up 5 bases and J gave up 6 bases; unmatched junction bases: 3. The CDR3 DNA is TGTGCCAGCAGCACCGACAGGGGTCAGCCCCAGCATTTT. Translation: CASSTDRGQPQHF.

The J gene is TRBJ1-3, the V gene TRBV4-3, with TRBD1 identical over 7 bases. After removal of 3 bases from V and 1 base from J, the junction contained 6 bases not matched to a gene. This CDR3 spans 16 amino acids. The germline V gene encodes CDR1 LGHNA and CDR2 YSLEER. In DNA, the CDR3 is TGCGCCAGCAGCCAGAGAACGACAGGGTCTGGAAACACCATATATTTT. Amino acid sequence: CASSQRTTGSGNTIYF.

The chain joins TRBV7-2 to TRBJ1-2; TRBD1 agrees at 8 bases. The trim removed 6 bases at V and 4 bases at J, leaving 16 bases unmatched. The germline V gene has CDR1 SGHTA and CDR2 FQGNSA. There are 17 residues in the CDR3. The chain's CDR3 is CASRKQGQGAQGYGYTF. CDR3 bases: TGTGCCAGCAGAAAACAGGGGCAGGGGGCGCAAGGCTATGGCTACACCTTC.

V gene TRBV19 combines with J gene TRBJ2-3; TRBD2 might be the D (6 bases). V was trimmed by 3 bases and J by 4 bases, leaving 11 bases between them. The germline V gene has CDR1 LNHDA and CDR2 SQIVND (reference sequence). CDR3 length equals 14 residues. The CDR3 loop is CASSMGLSADTQYF. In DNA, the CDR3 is TGTGCCAGTAGTATGGGACTTAGCGCAGATACGCAGTATTTT.

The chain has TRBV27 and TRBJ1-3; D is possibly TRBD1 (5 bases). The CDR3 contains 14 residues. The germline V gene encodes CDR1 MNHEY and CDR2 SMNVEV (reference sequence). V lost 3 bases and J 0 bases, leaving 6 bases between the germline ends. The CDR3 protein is CASSLTVSGNTIYF. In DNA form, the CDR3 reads TGTGCCAGCAGTTTGACAGTCTCTGGAAACACCATATATTTT.

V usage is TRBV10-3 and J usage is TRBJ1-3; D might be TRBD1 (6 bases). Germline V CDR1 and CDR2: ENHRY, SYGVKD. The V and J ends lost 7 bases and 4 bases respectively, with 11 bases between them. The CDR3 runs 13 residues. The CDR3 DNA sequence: TGTGCCATCAACCAGGGGTCGGGAAACACCATATATTTT. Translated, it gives CAINQGSGNTIYF.